This T cell receptor beta chain was identified during a study of early T cells in non-severe SARS-CoV-2 infection (dated by TCRdb to about 2021). For the wider study: Bulk RNA from unsorted whole blood was used for TCR sequencing, so alpha and beta chains could not be paired.

Study-wide findings and limitations: VDJdb matching was skewed toward anti-spike CD8 responses, so virus-specific expansions were likely underestimated and private and CD4 specificities were missed.

Regarding this clonotype: No cognate antigen has been identified for it. Per-base quality was not reported, and no clone a single base away is much larger than it.

Set within a cohort of healthcare workers in London, UK, this nested case-control study involved weekly PCR testing of nasopharyngeal swabs along with blood sampling. Healthcare workers were recruited between 23 and 31 March 2020, during the week of the UK lockdown, and were followed weekly for up to roughly 16 weeks. Library creation used 5' RACE. These reads were obtained on a NextSeq 500. In the TCR library protocol, unique molecular identifiers were attached to individual cDNA molecules to correct for PCR bias and sequencing error. TCR alpha and beta chains were both sequenced, and the abundances of alpha and beta sequences in each sample were closely correlated with each other. The study's processing was this. Decombinator V4 was used to annotate TCR sequences for V gene, J gene and CDR3. Expanded TCRs were defined as changing significantly between any two time points under a Poisson model with p below 0.0001. TCR abundances were normalised to the total number of TCRs sequenced per sample and expressed as counts per million. A search of VDJdb, accessed on 1 November 2021, was run for TCRs annotated to CMV, EBV and SARS-CoV-2, with TCRs annotated for multiple antigens excluded. Through fastp at Q25 and MiXCR, TCRdb rebuilt clones from the public reads, retaining in-frame beta chains. Rows are unified per CDR3 protein, each entry keeping the most common DNA and genes. The authors' filters were not applied to this entry. This sample comprises around 70,000 distinct CDR3 sequences, 9% to 10% of them detected only once. Jointly, the top ten make up about 14% of the sample.

The source was whole blood, collected at baseline. This TCR came from an adult who was a healthcare worker with PCR-confirmed SARS-CoV-2 infection or an uninfected control (not recorded which).

The DNA sequence is as follows: TGCGCCAGCAGCCAAGTTTGGGGGTACGAGCAGTACTTC. Translation gives CASSQVWGYEQYF. The rearrangement joined TRBV4-1 to TRBJ2-7; the D gene is tentatively TRBD1 or TRBD2, each matching 5 bases. Spanning cysteine to phenylalanine, the CDR3 consists of 13 amino acids. Of all the DNA, just the CDR3 is kept, 39 bases in frame from base 1. The germline ends are 8 bases apart after V is trimmed by 1 base and J by 4 bases. CDR1 MGHRA and CDR2 YSYEKL were looked up in the germline V gene.